The 5 T cell receptor beta chains in this list originate from one sample, sequenced in a study of cytomegalovirus exposure and HLA in healthy donors. 13 Jbeta primers and 60 Vbeta primers were used for the PCR. The repertoire was sequenced with immunoSEQ multiplex PCR; TCRdb's copy has only in-frame clones and lacks some. The table has 150,000 to 200,000 clones, around 85% seen once; the top ten hold less than 2%. Sequencing was done on a sample of PBMCs. The receptor set was obtained from a man between 18 and 29 years old in good health and CMV-seronegative.

The rearrangement uses TRBV4-2 and TRBJ1-3, with a tentative D call TRBD1 (5 bases). Per germline, CDR1 LGHNA and CDR2 YNFKEQ. With 1 base removed from V and 4 bases from J, the gap between germline ends came to 8 bases. The CDR3 runs to 14 residues. The CDR3 sequence: CASSQGGGGNTIYF. In DNA, the CDR3 is TGTGCCAGCAGCCAAGGGGGGGGAGGAAACACCATATATTTT.

This clone has a handful of counts. The chain carries TRBV29-1 and TRBJ2-3, with 7 bases aligning to TRBD2. CDR1 is SQVTM and CDR2 is ANQGSEA in the germline V gene. The CDR3 totals 13 residues. Trimming removed 5 bases from V and 1 base from J; junction bases left unmatched: 3. This chain's CDR3 is CSVNAGGTDTQYF. The DNA of the CDR3 is TGCAGCGTTAATGCGGGAGGCACAGATACGCAGTATTTT.

A word on this clone: One junction end disagrees with the germline gene, perhaps due to a read error. Other DNA sequences from this sample encode an identical CDR3 as well. DNA of the CDR3: TGTGCCAGCAGCTCGACAGGGACAGGCGGGAACACCGGAGAGCTGTTTTTT. Its translation: CASSSTGTGGNTGELFF. This chain joins TRBV5-6 and TRBJ2-2; 8 bases agree with TRBD1. The germline gives CDR1 SGHDT, CDR2 YYEEEE. The CDR3 is 17 amino acids.

This clone occurred a few times. The chain employs TRBV30 and TRBJ1-2; 9 nucleotides align to TRBD1. There are 13 residues in the CDR3. The germline V gene has CDR1 GTSNPN and CDR2 SVGIG (reference sequence). Unmatched junction bases numbered 5, after V lost 3 bases and J lost 6 bases. CDR3 nucleotides: TGTGCCTGGAGCGAGGGGACAGGGAATGGCTACACCTTC. This translates into CAWSEGTGNGYTF.

This clone was recorded once. The chain carries TRBV19 and TRBJ2-3, with 7 bases aligning to TRBD2. This CDR3 is built from 14 residues. The germline V gene has CDR1 LNHDA and CDR2 SQIVND (reference sequence). With 3 bases clipped from V and 4 bases from J, the junction kept 4 bases outside the gene matches. CDR3 coding DNA: TGTGCCAGTAGTATCGGGGCGGGAGCAGATACGCAGTATTTT. Protein: CASSIGAGADTQYF.